The rows below give T cell receptor beta chains drawn from one sample of a study of control samples from healthy donors and cancer patients. Repertoires were generated with immunoSEQ multiplex PCR, while TCRdb's copy carries only in-frame clones and drops some. The sample has tens of thousands of clones, 90% to 95% seen once. Sequenced: blood. The receptors derive from a woman between 18 and 29 years old in good health. The conserved cysteine and the conserved F or W are not part of the CDR3 here. Fields, in order: J gene, V gene, CDR3 protein.

J gene: TRBJ1-2
V gene: TRBV27
CDR3 protein: ASRAPPNYGYT

J gene: TRBJ2-1
V gene: TRBV9
CDR3 protein: ASSWGQGASNEQF

J gene: TRBJ1-2
V gene: TRBV24-1
CDR3 protein: ATSDPSGYT

J gene: TRBJ2-3
V gene: TRBV7-2
CDR3 protein: ASSSLGPHDTQY

J gene: TRBJ1-2
V gene: TRBV11-2
CDR3 protein: ASSSTVPGGYT

J gene: TRBJ1-1
V gene: TRBV11-1
CDR3 protein: ASSSYTEAF

J gene: TRBJ2-3
V gene: TRBV5-1
CDR3 protein: ASSLIGQGIPTDTQY

J gene: TRBJ2-7
V gene: TRBV18
CDR3 protein: ASSRFQGEYEQY

J gene: TRBJ1-5
V gene: TRBV5-1
CDR3 protein: ASSPNPSRGLDQPQH

J gene: TRBJ2-2
V gene: TRBV9
CDR3 protein: ASSAMAGNTGELF

J gene: TRBJ2-1
V gene: TRBV27
CDR3 protein: ASSPLTSGSHYNEQF

J gene: TRBJ2-1
V gene: TRBV28
CDR3 protein: ASSGFGNEQF

J gene: TRBJ1-5
V gene: TRBV9
CDR3 protein: ASSARGNSNQPQH

J gene: TRBJ1-1
V gene: TRBV24-1
CDR3 protein: ATRGLGTEAF

J gene: TRBJ2-2
V gene: TRBV5-6
CDR3 protein: ASSFSGSYTGELF

J gene: TRBJ2-7
V gene: TRBV21-1
CDR3 protein: ASSNIEGPGRTPYEQY

J gene: TRBJ2-2
V gene: TRBV29-1
CDR3 protein: SVRGAAGELF

J gene: TRBJ1-5
V gene: TRBV3-1/TRBV3-2
CDR3 protein: ASSQGHFGQPQH

J gene: TRBJ1-2
V gene: TRBV12-3/TRBV12-4
CDR3 protein: ASSSSLGVGYT

J gene: TRBJ2-7
V gene: TRBV11-2
CDR3 protein: ASSLDRDSLYEQY

J gene: TRBJ1-1
V gene: TRBV7-9
CDR3 protein: ASSPHRGTGNTEAF

J gene: TRBJ2-7
V gene: TRBV19
CDR3 protein: ASAGLAGYEQY

J gene: TRBJ1-1
V gene: TRBV19
CDR3 protein: ASSILAKNTEAF

J gene: TRBJ2-1
V gene: TRBV9
CDR3 protein: ASSVDLSGIYNEQF

J gene: TRBJ2-5
V gene: TRBV2
CDR3 protein: ASIGPSRETQY

J gene: TRBJ2-7
V gene: TRBV2
CDR3 protein: ASRTVRYEQY

J gene: TRBJ1-3
V gene: TRBV29-1
CDR3 protein: SVLVGDTIY

J gene: TRBJ2-7
V gene: TRBV11-2
CDR3 protein: ASSLSPITYEQY

J gene: TRBJ2-5
V gene: TRBV29-1
CDR3 protein: SVLRIETQY

J gene: TRBJ1-5
V gene: TRBV28
CDR3 protein: ASGEYSNQPQH

J gene: TRBJ1-1
V gene: TRBV28
CDR3 protein: ASRGVMNTEAF

J gene: TRBJ1-1
V gene: TRBV12-5
CDR3 protein: ASGYRGNTEAF

J gene: TRBJ2-3
V gene: TRBV4-2
CDR3 protein: ASSQGLADTDTQY

J gene: TRBJ2-7
V gene: TRBV9
CDR3 protein: ASNEKGGPLTYEQY

J gene: TRBJ1-1
V gene: TRBV28
CDR3 protein: ASSWGTTGVRAF

J gene: TRBJ2-2
V gene: TRBV28
CDR3 protein: ASSFGAGGRTGELF

J gene: TRBJ1-5
V gene: TRBV10-2
CDR3 protein: ASRQGDQPQH

J gene: TRBJ1-3
V gene: TRBV13
CDR3 protein: ASSFSAGSSSGNTIY

J gene: TRBJ2-2
V gene: TRBV3-1/TRBV3-2
CDR3 protein: ASSPPVLIAGGCTGELF

J gene: TRBJ2-1
V gene: TRBV29-1
CDR3 protein: SLTGTRGDWQF

J gene: TRBJ2-3
V gene: TRBV18
CDR3 protein: ASSPLAKEGADTQY

J gene: TRBJ2-5
V gene: TRBV27
CDR3 protein: ASSPDRGGRETQY

J gene: TRBJ1-1
V gene: TRBV5-6
CDR3 protein: ASRPDRGFTHTEAF

J gene: TRBJ2-1
V gene: TRBV6-2/TRBV6-3
CDR3 protein: ASSDRRYNEQF

J gene: TRBJ1-1
V gene: TRBV3-1/TRBV3-2
CDR3 protein: ASSQDLVGQTNTEAF

J gene: TRBJ1-6
V gene: TRBV27
CDR3 protein: ASRPGLNLSPLH

J gene: TRBJ2-1
V gene: TRBV27
CDR3 protein: ASYGGPRFDEQF

J gene: TRBJ2-7
V gene: TRBV20-1
CDR3 protein: SASQASGGTGPYEQY

J gene: TRBJ2-1
V gene: TRBV6-2/TRBV6-3
CDR3 protein: ASSPALLGDNEQF

J gene: TRBJ1-5
V gene: TRBV10-3
CDR3 protein: AIRREINQPQH

J gene: TRBJ2-3
V gene: TRBV19
CDR3 protein: ASSLRISVDRPTDTQY

J gene: TRBJ1-1
V gene: TRBV29-1
CDR3 protein: SARTGGRTTEAF

J gene: TRBJ1-2
V gene: TRBV9
CDR3 protein: ASSVESGRQGRNGYT

J gene: TRBJ2-5
V gene: TRBV25-1
CDR3 protein: ASSTGYSLY

J gene: TRBJ2-7
V gene: TRBV5-4
CDR3 protein: ASSRPSGSYEEQY

J gene: TRBJ1-1
V gene: TRBV5-6
CDR3 protein: ASSLDSRAGK

J gene: TRBJ2-3
V gene: TRBV6-1
CDR3 protein: ASSEATGTGGTQY

J gene: TRBJ1-1
V gene: TRBV14
CDR3 protein: ASSQEQGITEAF

J gene: TRBJ1-1
V gene: TRBV20-1
CDR3 protein: SARQNTEAF